Listed below are T cell receptor beta chains from one sample, sequenced in a study of blood T cells in healthy people across ages. TCRdb re-derived calls from the 5' RACE reads in MiXCR, one entry per CDR3 protein. This sample has approximately 1.5 million distinct CDR3 sequences, with 30% to 35% found just once. Sequences were obtained from blood. These receptor sequences come from a woman aged 25-40 years in good health. Each CDR3 is given with its conserved first and last residue. D genes are given only for firm matches. Size is stated for part of the rows, as once, few or many counts, or as a class when the clone is expanded.

CDR3aa: CSARGQTSNQPQHF
CDR3nt: TGCAGTGCTAGAGGACAGACGAGCAATCAGCCCCAGCATTTT
abundance: .
v_gene: TRBV20-1
d_gene: .
j_gene: TRBJ1-5

CDR3aa: CASSYSDRAGYSNQPQHF
CDR3nt: TGTGCCAGCAGTTACTCGGACAGAGCGGGATATAGCAATCAGCCCCAGCATTTT
abundance: .
v_gene: TRBV6-5
d_gene: .
j_gene: TRBJ1-5

CDR3aa: CSARGPGGSEKLFF
CDR3nt: TGCAGTGCTAGAGGGCCAGGGGGCAGTGAAAAACTGTTTTTT
abundance: .
v_gene: TRBV20-1
d_gene: TRBD1
j_gene: TRBJ1-4

CDR3aa: CATSRVPVRWGGIEKLFF
CDR3nt: TGTGCCACCAGCAGAGTACCCGTACGGTGGGGTGGAATAGAAAAACTGTTTTTT
abundance: few
v_gene: TRBV15
d_gene: .
j_gene: TRBJ1-4

CDR3aa: CASSIDRGAYNEQFF
CDR3nt: TGTGCCAGCAGCATAGACAGGGGAGCCTACAATGAGCAGTTCTTC
abundance: few
v_gene: TRBV7-2
d_gene: TRBD1
j_gene: TRBJ2-1

CDR3aa: CASSPRQVYGYTF
CDR3nt: TGTGCCAGCAGCCCCAGACAGGTTTATGGCTACACCTTC
abundance: .
v_gene: TRBV7-9
d_gene: .
j_gene: TRBJ1-2

CDR3aa: CASSPRDLGETQYF
CDR3nt: TGTGCCAGCAGTCCCCGGGACCTGGGTGAGACCCAGTACTTC
abundance: many
v_gene: TRBV12-3/TRBV12-4
d_gene: .
j_gene: TRBJ2-5

CDR3aa: CASSLGPVAGRNTEAFF
CDR3nt: TGTGCCAGCAGCTTAGGACCAGTAGCCGGAAGGAACACTGAAGCTTTCTTT
abundance: .
v_gene: TRBV7-8
d_gene: .
j_gene: TRBJ1-1

CDR3aa: CASGPGSGGINEQFF
CDR3nt: TGTGCTAGTGGCCCAGGTAGCGGGGGGATAAATGAGCAGTTCTTC
abundance: .
v_gene: TRBV12-5
d_gene: TRBD2
j_gene: TRBJ2-1

CDR3aa: CACLRGLAGETQYF
CDR3nt: TGTGCCTGCCTCCGGGGACTAGCGGGAGAGACGCAGTATTTT
abundance: .
v_gene: TRBV18
d_gene: TRBD2
j_gene: TRBJ2-3

CDR3aa: CASQPGGLVYNEQFF
CDR3nt: TGTGCCAGCCAACCCGGAGGTCTCGTCTACAATGAGCAGTTCTTC
abundance: .
v_gene: TRBV28
d_gene: .
j_gene: TRBJ2-1

CDR3aa: CSARSQGGGYTF
CDR3nt: TGCAGTGCTAGGTCCCAGGGGGGTGGCTACACCTTC
abundance: .
v_gene: TRBV20-1
d_gene: TRBD1
j_gene: TRBJ1-2

CDR3aa: CSASETIGEQYF
CDR3nt: TGCAGTGCTAGCGAAACTATTGGCGAGCAGTACTTC
abundance: .
v_gene: TRBV20-1
d_gene: .
j_gene: TRBJ2-7

CDR3aa: CASSFLPATSRNHNEQFF
CDR3nt: TGTGCCAGCAGCTTCCTTCCGGCGACTAGTAGGAACCACAATGAGCAGTTCTTC
abundance: few
v_gene: TRBV7-2
d_gene: .
j_gene: TRBJ2-1

CDR3aa: CASSQGGGLVETQYF
CDR3nt: TGTGCCAGCAGCCAAGGGGGGGGACTAGTGGAGACCCAGTACTTC
abundance: few
v_gene: TRBV4-2
d_gene: TRBD2
j_gene: TRBJ2-5

CDR3aa: CASSQDDGAAGFSGEQFF
CDR3nt: TGTGCCAGCAGCCAAGATGACGGGGCAGCAGGGTTTAGCGGTGAGCAGTTCTTC
abundance: few
v_gene: TRBV3-1
d_gene: .
j_gene: TRBJ2-1

CDR3aa: CASSRRAGGGPNEQFF
CDR3nt: TGCGCCAGCAGCCGCCGGGCGGGGGGGGGACCGAATGAGCAGTTCTTC
abundance: few
v_gene: TRBV5-1
d_gene: TRBD2
j_gene: TRBJ2-1

CDR3aa: CASRSSMGAGYGYTF
CDR3nt: TGCGCCAGCAGATCGTCAATGGGGGCTGGCTATGGCTACACCTTC
abundance: .
v_gene: TRBV5-1
d_gene: .
j_gene: TRBJ1-2

CDR3aa: CASRARDRGNEQFF
CDR3nt: TGCGCCAGCAGAGCCCGGGACAGGGGCAATGAGCAGTTCTTC
abundance: .
v_gene: TRBV4-1
d_gene: TRBD1
j_gene: TRBJ2-1

CDR3aa: CASSSGGEKLFF
CDR3nt: TGTGCCAGCAGCTCCGGAGGTGAAAAACTGTTTTTT
abundance: many
v_gene: TRBV7-9
d_gene: .
j_gene: TRBJ1-4

CDR3aa: CASINGTTGTSCGSEQFF
CDR3nt: TGTGCCAGCATAAACGGGACAACCGGGACTAGCTGCGGGAGTGAGCAGTTCTTC
abundance: .
v_gene: TRBV27
d_gene: TRBD2
j_gene: TRBJ2-1

CDR3aa: CASDRGENEKLFF
CDR3nt: TGTGCCAGCGACAGGGGTGAGAATGAAAAACTGTTTTTT
abundance: once
v_gene: TRBV2
d_gene: TRBD1
j_gene: TRBJ1-4

CDR3aa: CASRKGTANEKLFF
CDR3nt: TGTGCCAGCCGGAAAGGGACAGCTAATGAAAAACTGTTTTTT
abundance: few
v_gene: TRBV27
d_gene: TRBD1
j_gene: TRBJ1-4

CDR3aa: CSALGTSGSYNEQFF
CDR3nt: TGCAGTGCGTTAGGGACTAGCGGATCCTACAATGAGCAGTTCTTC
abundance: few
v_gene: TRBV20-1
d_gene: TRBD2
j_gene: TRBJ2-1

CDR3aa: CASSYPPRSEQFF
CDR3nt: TGTGCCAGCAGTTATCCCCCCCGCAGCGAGCAGTTCTTC
abundance: .
v_gene: TRBV6-2/TRBV6-3
d_gene: .
j_gene: TRBJ2-1

CDR3aa: CSASLDSGVRRFNQPQHF
CDR3nt: TGCAGTGCTAGCCTAGACTCAGGGGTTCGGAGATTCAATCAGCCCCAGCATTTT
abundance: .
v_gene: TRBV20-1
d_gene: .
j_gene: TRBJ1-5

CDR3aa: CASSLVGREKFF
CDR3nt: TGTGCCAGCAGCTTAGTCGGGAGGGAAAAGTTCTTC
abundance: .
v_gene: TRBV7-9
d_gene: TRBD2
j_gene: TRBJ2-1

CDR3aa: CSAYRTSGVLDTQYF
CDR3nt: TGCAGTGCCTATCGGACTAGCGGGGTGTTAGATACGCAGTATTTT
abundance: many
v_gene: TRBV20-1
d_gene: TRBD2
j_gene: TRBJ2-3

CDR3aa: CAWTRITTSVSSYNEQFF
CDR3nt: TGTGCCTGGACGCGCATAACGACCTCTGTTAGCTCCTACAATGAGCAGTTCTTC
abundance: .
v_gene: TRBV30
d_gene: .
j_gene: TRBJ2-1

CDR3aa: CAWSQGTSSYNEQFF
CDR3nt: TGTGCCTGGAGCCAGGGGACCAGCTCCTACAATGAGCAGTTCTTC
abundance: .
v_gene: TRBV30
d_gene: .
j_gene: TRBJ2-1

CDR3aa: CASSSRGGINTEAFF
CDR3nt: TGTGCCAGCAGCAGCCGTGGGGGCATAAACACTGAAGCTTTCTTT
abundance: .
v_gene: TRBV7-2
d_gene: .
j_gene: TRBJ1-1

CDR3aa: CASSKAAYEQYF
CDR3nt: TGTGCCAGCAGCAAGGCCGCCTACGAGCAGTACTTC
abundance: .
v_gene: TRBV3-1
d_gene: .
j_gene: TRBJ2-7

CDR3aa: CASSVHGSGNEQFF
CDR3nt: TGTGCCAGCAGCGTACATGGTAGCGGCAATGAGCAGTTCTTC
abundance: .
v_gene: TRBV9
d_gene: .
j_gene: TRBJ2-1

CDR3aa: CASSAVEGRPGGYTF
CDR3nt: TGTGCCAGCAGCGCAGTGGAGGGACGCCCGGGAGGCTACACCTTC
abundance: .
v_gene: TRBV7-9
d_gene: .
j_gene: TRBJ1-2

CDR3aa: CASGFVRLGRQETQYF
CDR3nt: TGTGCCAGCGGTTTTGTGAGGTTAGGTCGGCAAGAGACCCAGTACTTC
abundance: few
v_gene: TRBV12-3/TRBV12-4
d_gene: .
j_gene: TRBJ2-5

CDR3aa: CATSRRTSGRSTDTQYF
CDR3nt: TGTGCCACCAGCAGAAGGACTAGCGGGCGGAGCACAGATACGCAGTATTTT
abundance: .
v_gene: TRBV15
d_gene: TRBD2
j_gene: TRBJ2-3

CDR3aa: CASSGFGSLGTDTQYF
CDR3nt: TGTGCCAGCAGCGGTTTCGGGAGTCTCGGCACAGATACGCAGTATTTT
abundance: few
v_gene: TRBV11-2
d_gene: .
j_gene: TRBJ2-3

CDR3aa: CASSDGLAATDTQYF
CDR3nt: TGTGCCAGCAGCGATGGACTAGCAGCCACAGATACGCAGTATTTT
abundance: .
v_gene: TRBV3-1
d_gene: TRBD2
j_gene: TRBJ2-3

CDR3aa: CASSPRDRGRNDEQYF
CDR3nt: TGCGCCAGCAGCCCCCGGGACAGGGGGCGGAACGACGAGCAGTACTTC
abundance: .
v_gene: TRBV5-1
d_gene: TRBD1
j_gene: TRBJ2-7

CDR3aa: CASSENRGIARSGANVLTF
CDR3nt: TGTGCCAGCAGTGAAAACCGGGGGATCGCCCGCTCTGGGGCCAACGTCCTGACTTTC
abundance: .
v_gene: TRBV25-1
d_gene: .
j_gene: TRBJ2-6

CDR3aa: CASSFPAGGQEAKTQYF
CDR3nt: TGTGCCAGCAGCTTCCCAGCGGGGGGGCAGGAGGCAAAGACCCAGTACTTC
abundance: few
v_gene: TRBV7-6
d_gene: TRBD2
j_gene: TRBJ2-5

CDR3aa: CASSLVGRGPDTQYF
CDR3nt: TGCGCCAGCAGCTTGGTGGGCAGGGGGCCAGATACGCAGTATTTT
abundance: many
v_gene: TRBV5-1
d_gene: TRBD1
j_gene: TRBJ2-3

CDR3aa: CASSSLTGDRVNIQYF
CDR3nt: TGTGCCAGCAGCTCACTGACAGGGGACCGCGTAAACATTCAGTACTTC
abundance: .
v_gene: TRBV5-6
d_gene: TRBD1
j_gene: TRBJ2-4

CDR3aa: CATSAGGDGKDTQYF
CDR3nt: TGTGCCACCAGTGCGGGGGGGGACGGGAAGGATACGCAGTATTTT
abundance: few
v_gene: TRBV24-1
d_gene: TRBD2
j_gene: TRBJ2-3

CDR3aa: CSADGLAGYDEQYF
CDR3nt: TGCAGTGCCGATGGACTAGCGGGATACGACGAGCAGTACTTC
abundance: .
v_gene: TRBV20-1
d_gene: TRBD2
j_gene: TRBJ2-7

CDR3aa: CASSEPDRGLDGYTF
CDR3nt: TGTGCCAGCAGTGAACCCGACAGGGGGCTGGATGGCTACACCTTC
abundance: .
v_gene: TRBV6-1
d_gene: TRBD1
j_gene: TRBJ1-2

CDR3aa: CASSYANYEQHF
CDR3nt: TGTGCCAGCAGTTACGCCAACTACGAGCAGCACTTC
abundance: once
v_gene: TRBV12-3/TRBV12-4
d_gene: .
j_gene: TRBJ2-7

CDR3aa: CSAPPGGLTEAFF
CDR3nt: TGCAGTGCCCCACCGGGAGGGTTAACTGAAGCTTTCTTT
abundance: .
v_gene: TRBV20-1
d_gene: .
j_gene: TRBJ1-1

CDR3aa: CASSRTGLSSYNEQFF
CDR3nt: TGTGCCAGCAGCCGTACAGGGCTCAGCTCCTACAATGAGCAGTTCTTC
abundance: few
v_gene: TRBV28
d_gene: .
j_gene: TRBJ2-1

CDR3aa: CASSSRQGHYRNSNQPRHF
CDR3nt: TGTGCCAGCAGCTCAAGACAGGGACACTATAGGAATAGCAATCAGCCCCGGCATTTT
abundance: .
v_gene: TRBV21-1
d_gene: .
j_gene: TRBJ1-5